A selection of T cell receptor beta chains follows, all from one sample in a study of blood T cell repertoires in COVID-19. Assay used: immunoSEQ multiplex PCR; TCRdb lists only in-frame clones, some missing. The sample contains around 130,000 clones, about 86% of which appear only once. Sequenced sample: PBMCs or T cells enriched from blood (not recorded which). The receptors derive from a man aged 35 to 55 with acute COVID-19. CDR3s include the opening cysteine and the closing phenylalanine or tryptophan. D genes are given only for firm matches. Size is omitted from some rows. Given values are once, few, many or a class for expanded clones.

clone size: NA; CDR3 length: 16; V gene: TRBV27; D gene: TRBD2; J gene: TRBJ2-1; CDR3 protein: CASSSIRLAAYNEQFF; CDR3 DNA: TGTGCCAGCAGTTCCATAAGACTAGCGGCTTACAATGAGCAGTTCTTC
clone size: NA; CDR3 length: 16; V gene: TRBV19; D gene: NA; J gene: TRBJ2-3; CDR3 protein: CASSIEGRGSLDTQYF; CDR3 DNA: TGTGCCAGTAGTATAGAAGGGAGGGGGAGTCTGGATACGCAGTATTTT
clone size: NA; CDR3 length: 15; V gene: TRBV5-1; D gene: TRBD2; J gene: TRBJ2-5; CDR3 protein: CASSLSSGGGETQYF; CDR3 DNA: TGCGCCAGCAGCTTGTCTAGCGGGGGTGGTGAGACCCAGTACTTC
clone size: NA; CDR3 length: 11; V gene: TRBV7-3; D gene: TRBD1; J gene: TRBJ2-5; CDR3 protein: CASSLTGPAYF; CDR3 DNA: TGTGCCAGCAGCTTGACAGGGCCCGCGTACTTC
clone size: NA; CDR3 length: 17; V gene: TRBV5-1; D gene: TRBD2; J gene: TRBJ2-7; CDR3 protein: CASSLLASGGRSYEQYF; CDR3 DNA: TGCGCCAGCAGCTTACTGGCTAGCGGGGGCCGCTCCTACGAGCAGTACTTC
clone size: NA; CDR3 length: 14; V gene: TRBV14; D gene: TRBD1; J gene: TRBJ2-5; CDR3 protein: CASSQRTGVETQYF; CDR3 DNA: TGTGCCAGCAGCCAAAGGACAGGGGTAGAGACCCAGTACTTC
clone size: NA; CDR3 length: 14; V gene: TRBV5-1; D gene: TRBD1; J gene: TRBJ2-4; CDR3 protein: CASSLGDRGWIQYF; CDR3 DNA: TGCGCCAGCAGCTTGGGGGACAGGGGTTGGATTCAGTACTTC
clone size: once; CDR3 length: 14; V gene: TRBV25-1; D gene: NA; J gene: TRBJ1-2; CDR3 protein: CASSEPGFNYGYTF; CDR3 DNA: TGTGCCAGCAGTGAACCCGGTTTTAACTATGGCTACACCTTC
clone size: NA; CDR3 length: 14; V gene: TRBV10-1; D gene: NA; J gene: TRBJ2-2; CDR3 protein: CASWEGQAGGELFF; CDR3 DNA: TGCGCCAGCTGGGAAGGGCAGGCGGGCGGGGAGCTGTTTTTT
clone size: NA; CDR3 length: 16; V gene: TRBV3-1/TRBV3-2; D gene: TRBD2; J gene: TRBJ2-2; CDR3 protein: CASSQGGASGAGELFF; CDR3 DNA: TGTGCCAGCAGCCAAGGCGGGGCTAGCGGGGCCGGGGAGCTGTTTTTT
clone size: NA; CDR3 length: 13; V gene: TRBV27; D gene: NA; J gene: TRBJ2-1; CDR3 protein: CASSTGRMNEQFF; CDR3 DNA: TGTGCCAGCAGTACAGGGAGAATGAATGAGCAGTTCTTC
clone size: NA; CDR3 length: 12; V gene: TRBV7-3; D gene: NA; J gene: TRBJ2-7; CDR3 protein: CASSFSGREQYF; CDR3 DNA: TGTGCCAGCAGCTTTAGTGGGAGAGAGCAGTACTTC
clone size: once; CDR3 length: 17; V gene: TRBV10-3; D gene: NA; J gene: TRBJ1-1; CDR3 protein: CAISEPFSPTGNTEAFF; CDR3 DNA: TGTGCCATCAGTGAGCCGTTTAGTCCTACAGGGAACACTGAAGCTTTCTTT
clone size: NA; CDR3 length: 15; V gene: TRBV19; D gene: TRBD1; J gene: TRBJ2-3; CDR3 protein: CASSPRTGVGDTQYF; CDR3 DNA: TGTGCCAGTAGTCCCCGGACAGGGGTGGGAGATACGCAGTATTTT